This T cell receptor beta chain was recorded in a study of control samples from healthy donors and cancer patients. The CDR3 is 14 amino acids. Trimming took 8 bases from V and 8 from J; bases not matched to a gene: 12. Germline CDR1 SEHNR, CDR2 FQNEAQ (reference sequence). TCRdb's table, derived via immunoSEQ multiplex PCR, lists solely in-frame clones and lacks some. The repertoire has more than 100,000 clones, about nine tenths of them found once; the top ten carry less than 2.5%. Material: blood. The J gene is TRBJ2-1, the V gene TRBV7-9; 7 bases match TRBD1. The TCR was taken from a man aged 18 to 30 in good health. CDR3 in amino acids: CASDTGASIHEQFF. CDR3 in DNA: TGTGCCAGCGATACAGGGGCCTCTATCCATGAGCAGTTCTTC.